This T cell receptor (beta chain) was identified during a study of Ad26.COV2.S vaccination and SARS-CoV-2 variants. About the research overall: Dosing was one shot or two shots 56 days apart.

Treatment here: 15 to 20 received Ad26.COV2.S at low or high dose, single or two shots; about 5 received placebo; per-sample allocation not given. The study sampled participants on day 63 after the first vaccine or placebo injection. Produced via immunoSEQ multiplex PCR; TCRdb's table is partial and in-frame only. The data show around 450,000 clones, 80% to 95% seen once. The source of this sequence is a person between 18 and 59 years old who received the Ad26.COV2.S COVID-19 vaccine or a placebo. This sample comprised peripheral blood, obtained in a trial of Ad26.COV2.S vaccine versus placebo.

CDR3 bases: TGTGCCAGCAGCCAAGACAGGGGCCGCGGTCGGCCCCAGCATTTT. Translated, it gives CASSQDRGRGRPQHF. The chain combines TRBV3-1 (or the pseudogene TRBV3-2) with TRBJ1-5; perhaps TRBD1 as D (6 bases). Trimming took off 0 bases at V and 9 bases at J, with 15 bases between the two ends. The CDR3 has 15 amino acids. The germline V gene has CDR1 LGHDT and CDR2 YNNKEL (reference sequence).